Listed here is a single T cell receptor (beta chain). This entry belongs to a study of cytomegalovirus exposure and HLA in healthy donors. The V gene's germline CDR1 is SGHAT and CDR2 FQNNGV. CDR3 length: 15 amino acids. V gave up 4 bases and J gave up 3 bases; unmatched junction bases: 4. The PCR ran on 60 Vbeta and 13 Jbeta primers. TCRdb keeps only in-frame clones here, not all; method: immunoSEQ multiplex PCR. Here the sample spans around 63,000 clones, 75% being singletons. The chain uses TRBV11-2 and TRBJ2-3; 10 positions match TRBD2. The sequencing input was PBMCs. The clonotype originates from a man between 60 and 75 years old in good health and CMV-seropositive. CDR3 sequence: CASSWTSGKTDTQYF. In nucleotides, the CDR3 is TGTGCCAGCAGCTGGACTAGCGGAAAGACAGATACGCAGTATTTT.